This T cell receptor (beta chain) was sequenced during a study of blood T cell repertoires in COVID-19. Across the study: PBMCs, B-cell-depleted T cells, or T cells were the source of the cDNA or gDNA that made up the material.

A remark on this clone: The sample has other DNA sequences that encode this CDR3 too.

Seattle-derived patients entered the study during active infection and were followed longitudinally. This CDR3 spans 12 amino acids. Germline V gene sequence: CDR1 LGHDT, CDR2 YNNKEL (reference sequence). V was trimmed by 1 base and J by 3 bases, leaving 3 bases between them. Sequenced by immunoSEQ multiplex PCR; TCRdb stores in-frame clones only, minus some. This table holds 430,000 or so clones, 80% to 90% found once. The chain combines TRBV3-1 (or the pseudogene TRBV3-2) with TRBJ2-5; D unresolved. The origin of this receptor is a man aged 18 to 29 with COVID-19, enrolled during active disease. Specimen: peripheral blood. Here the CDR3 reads CASSQAEETQYF. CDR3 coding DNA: TGTGCCAGCAGCCAAGCTGAAGAGACCCAGTACTTC.